Listed below are T cell receptor beta chains from one sample, sequenced in a study of blood T cell repertoires in COVID-19. Using immunoSEQ multiplex PCR, the repertoire was profiled, and TCRdb retains in-frame clones only, with some absent. Found here are 160,000 or so clones, just over 90% of them singletons; the top ten hold roughly 2%. Specimen: peripheral blood. All receptors come from an older woman with COVID-19, enrolled during active disease. CDR3s include the opening cysteine and the closing phenylalanine or tryptophan. D genes are given only for firm matches. Part of the rows lack a size; the others show once, few, many or a class for expanded clones.

J: TRBJ1-2
V: TRBV6-5
size: NA
D: NA
DNA: TGTGCCAGCGTTTGGGCGAAGGGCTACACCTTC
CDR3: CASVWAKGYTF

J: TRBJ1-5
V: TRBV30
size: NA
D: TRBD1
DNA: TGTGCCTGGAGTGCAGACAGGGGTATACCATTAGCAAATCAGCCCCAGCATTTT
CDR3: CAWSADRGIPLANQPQHF

J: TRBJ1-3
V: TRBV30
size: NA
D: TRBD1
DNA: TGTGCCTGGAGTGGAATAGGACAGGGCAACCCTGGAAACACCATATATTTT
CDR3: CAWSGIGQGNPGNTIYF

J: TRBJ1-4
V: TRBV7-2
size: NA
D: NA
DNA: TGTGCCAGCAGCTTACACCCCGGGGGATCCGGTGAAAAACTGTTTTTT
CDR3: CASSLHPGGSGEKLFF

J: TRBJ1-2
V: TRBV25-1
size: once
D: TRBD1
DNA: TGTGCCGTGGGACAGGGGGATGGCTATGGCTACACCTTC
CDR3: CAVGQGDGYGYTF

J: TRBJ2-1
V: TRBV5-6
size: NA
D: TRBD1
DNA: TGTGCCAGCAGCTACCCGACAGGGTCTTCCTACAATGAGCAGTTCTTC
CDR3: CASSYPTGSSYNEQFF

J: TRBJ1-6
V: TRBV27
size: NA
D: TRBD1
DNA: TGTGCCAGCAGCCAATCAGCAGGGGGCTTTGCACCCCTCCACTTT
CDR3: CASSQSAGGFAPLHF

J: TRBJ2-2
V: TRBV4-1
size: NA
D: TRBD1
DNA: TGCGCCAGCAGCCAAGAGGGTAGGACAGGGACCGGGGAGCTGTTTTTT
CDR3: CASSQEGRTGTGELFF

J: TRBJ2-1
V: TRBV29-1
size: once
D: TRBD2
DNA: TGCAGCGTTGTTCTCGCGGCTAGCGGGGGGGGCGATGAGCAGTTCTTC
CDR3: CSVVLAASGGGDEQFF

J: TRBJ2-7
V: TRBV9
size: NA
D: TRBD2
DNA: TGTGCCAGCAGCGTAGGAAGCGGGGGGAATAACTACGAGCAGTACTTC
CDR3: CASSVGSGGNNYEQYF

J: TRBJ1-2
V: TRBV10-3
size: NA
D: NA
DNA: TGTGCCATCAGTGAATGGGCAGGATTCCATGGCTACACCTTC
CDR3: CAISEWAGFHGYTF

J: TRBJ1-3
V: TRBV7-2
size: NA
D: NA
DNA: TGTGCCAGCAGCTTAGTGTCGGCTCCGGGGGGAAACACCATATATTTT
CDR3: CASSLVSAPGGNTIYF

J: TRBJ1-1
V: TRBV27
size: NA
D: NA
DNA: TGTGCCAGCAGTTTACGGGGGATGGCTGGCACTGAAGCTTTCTTT
CDR3: CASSLRGMAGTEAFF

J: TRBJ2-5
V: TRBV12-3/TRBV12-4
size: NA
D: NA
DNA: TGTGCCAGCAGTTTCCCAGGGGAAGAGACCCAGTACTTC
CDR3: CASSFPGEETQYF

J: TRBJ1-2
V: TRBV18
size: NA
D: NA
DNA: TGTGCCAGCTCACCGGGCCGACTGGATGGGAGGAGAAACTATGGCTACACCTTC
CDR3: CASSPGRLDGRRNYGYTF

J: TRBJ1-5
V: TRBV24-1
size: NA
D: NA
DNA: TGTGCCACCAGTGATACCTCTACAGGGACCAGCGAACCTAATAGCAATCAGCCCCAGCATTTT
CDR3: CATSDTSTGTSEPNSNQPQHF

J: TRBJ1-3
V: TRBV12-3/TRBV12-4
size: NA
D: NA
DNA: TGTGCCAGCAATGAGATAGTGGGAAACACCATATATTTT
CDR3: CASNEIVGNTIYF

J: TRBJ1-3
V: TRBV11-2
size: NA
D: NA
DNA: TGTGCCAGCAGCTTAGCCACAGGAATGTCTGGAAACACCATATATTTT
CDR3: CASSLATGMSGNTIYF